These T cell receptor beta chains were read from a single sample in a study of blood T cell repertoires in COVID-19. Method: immunoSEQ multiplex PCR; TCRdb's copy keeps in-frame clones and lacks some. Of about 130,000 clones in the sample, about 80% were seen once. Sequencing input: peripheral blood. Receptors were obtained from a woman of 80 years or more with acute or convalescent COVID-19. Both conserved end residues are part of each CDR3. D genes are given only for firm matches. Part of the rows lack a size; the others show once, few, many or a class for expanded clones.

V	J	D	size	CDR3	DNA
TRBV4-3	TRBJ1-2	TRBD1	.	CASSQRRTGLYGYTF	TGCGCCAGCAGCCAAAGAAGGACAGGGTTGTATGGCTACACCTTC
TRBV5-1	TRBJ2-5	TRBD2	once	CASSSGGGETQYF	TGCGCCAGCAGCAGCGGCGGGGGGGAGACCCAGTACTTC
TRBV2	TRBJ1-1	.	.	CASGPLAGLNTEAFF	TGTGCCAGCGGTCCCCTGGCAGGATTAAACACTGAAGCTTTCTTT
TRBV5-1	TRBJ1-1	TRBD1	.	CASSLYRGDTEAFF	TGCGCCAGCAGCCTGTACAGGGGGGACACTGAAGCTTTCTTT
TRBV30	TRBJ1-1	.	.	CAWSVPGANTEAFF	TGTGCCTGGAGTGTACCAGGGGCGAACACTGAAGCTTTCTTT
TRBV19	TRBJ1-1	.	.	CASTYSLMNTEAFF	TGTGCCAGTACCTACTCTTTGATGAACACTGAAGCTTTCTTT
TRBV30	TRBJ1-4	.	.	CAWSGMANEKLFF	TGTGCCTGGAGTGGCATGGCCAATGAAAAACTGTTTTTT
TRBV12-3/TRBV12-4	TRBJ1-3	.	.	CASSPGGNTIYF	TGTGCCAGCAGCCCCGGGGGAAACACCATATATTTT
TRBV5-1	TRBJ1-1	.	.	CASSLGDSLLPEAFF	TGCGCCAGCAGCTTGGGTGACAGCCTATTACCTGAAGCTTTCTTT
TRBV2	TRBJ1-5	TRBD1	.	CASRGDRGSNQPQHF	TGTGCCAGCAGGGGGGACAGGGGAAGCAATCAGCCCCAGCATTTT
TRBV27	TRBJ1-2	TRBD1	few	CASSLRRQGGRVGYTF	TGTGCCAGCAGTTTAAGGAGACAGGGCGGAAGGGTTGGCTACACCTTC
TRBV9	TRBJ1-2	.	.	CASSVGDQAYHGYTF	TGTGCCAGCAGCGTAGGAGACCAGGCGTATCATGGCTACACCTTC
TRBV10-3	TRBJ2-2	.	.	CAIRTGSIINTGELFF	TGTGCCATCAGAACAGGGTCCATTATTAACACCGGGGAGCTGTTTTTT
TRBV19	TRBJ1-2	TRBD1	.	CASSLTYGDRGSVRGYTF	TGTGCCAGTAGCCTAACATACGGAGACAGGGGAAGCGTAAGAGGCTACACCTTC
TRBV10-3	TRBJ1-5	TRBD1	.	CAIARQGSNQPQHF	TGTGCCATCGCCAGACAGGGTAGCAATCAGCCCCAGCATTTT
TRBV6-1	TRBJ1-2	.	.	CASSEGDSRGYGYTF	TGTGCCAGCAGTGAGGGGGACTCCCGAGGGTATGGCTACACCTTC
TRBV10-2	TRBJ1-1	TRBD1	.	CASATGGNTEAFF	TGCGCCAGCGCGACAGGGGGCAACACTGAAGCTTTCTTT